Following are 20 T cell receptor beta chains from one sample sequenced in a study of blood T cells in healthy people across ages. Sample-barcoded 5' priming and a J-beta primer mix drove a second PCR of roughly 6 to 12 cycles. TCRdb itself ran the 5' RACE reads through MiXCR, one entry per CDR3 protein. The sample consists of about 1.8 million distinct CDR3 sequences, roughly 49% of them appearing once. The specimen sequenced was blood. These receptors were taken from a woman aged 40 to 50 in good health.

The V call is TRBV3-1, the J call TRBJ1-2; 7 positions match TRBD1. This CDR3 is built from 14 residues. The junction had 13 bases not matched to a gene; V was cut back by 8 bases and J by 7 bases. From germline, CDR1 is LGHDT and CDR2 YNNKEL (reference sequence). The CDR3 coding sequence is TGTGCCAGCTGGGGTACAGGGGAGGCCAGTGGCTACACCTTC. Translated: CASWGTGEASGYTF.

This clonotype was seen only a few times. V usage is TRBV6-2 or TRBV6-3 and J usage is TRBJ2-7; D tentatively fits TRBD1 or TRBD2 (6 bases each). There are 15 residues in the CDR3. The germline gives CDR1 MNHEY, CDR2 SVGEGT. Trimming shortened V by 6 bases and J by 0 bases, and 15 bases separated the two germline ends. This CDR3 reads CASRAGKGGSYEQYF. DNA of the CDR3: TGTGCCAGCAGGGCGGGGAAAGGGGGCTCCTACGAGCAGTACTTC.

The rearrangement joins TRBV7-2 to TRBJ1-6, with 8 bases identical to TRBD1. V was clipped by 5 bases and J by 7 bases; unmatched bases: 13. Germline CDR1 and CDR2: SGHTA and FQGNSA. CDR3 length: 17 residues. The chain's CDR3 is CASSRGFPGQDNSPLHF. As DNA, the CDR3 is TGTGCCAGCAGCCGAGGTTTCCCGGGACAGGACAATTCACCCCTCCACTTT.

The chain joins TRBV28 to TRBJ1-2; D is uncertain. V gave up 7 bases and J gave up 8 bases, with 17 bases separating them. Looked up from germline, CDR1 is MDHEN and CDR2 is SYDVKM. The CDR3 is 13 amino acids. The DNA of the CDR3 is TGTGCCAGCAACCAGTTAATAGGCGGGGGCTACACCTTC. Encoded protein: CASNQLIGGGYTF.

The genes are TRBV7-2 and TRBJ2-3; 10 bases fit TRBD2. The CDR3 extends over 16 amino acids. The germline gives CDR1 SGHTA, CDR2 FQGNSA. The trim removed 5 bases at V and 3 bases at J, leaving 8 bases unmatched. The CDR3 loop reads CASSRQSGGATDTQYF. CDR3 DNA sequence: TGTGCCAGCAGCCGTCAGAGCGGGGGGGCTACAGATACGCAGTATTTT.

The chain has TRBV29-1 and TRBJ1-1; D uncertain. Per the germline V gene, CDR1 is SQVTM and CDR2 is ANQGSEA. V gave up 2 bases and J gave up 2 bases, with 18 bases separating them. There are 16 residues in the CDR3. The CDR3 coding sequence is TGCAGCGTTGAAACTGTACCGGGGATCAAAAACACTGAAGCTTTCTTT. This codes for CSVETVPGIKNTEAFF.

The V call is TRBV4-3, the J call TRBJ2-7; 9 nucleotides agree with TRBD1. With 0 bases clipped from V and 3 bases from J, the junction kept 6 bases outside the gene matches. Germline loops: CDR1 LGHNA, CDR2 YSLEER. This CDR3 is built from 16 residues. For the CDR3, the DNA is TGCGCCAGCAGCCAAGAGCGGGGACAGGGTTTCTACGAGCAGTACTTC. Residues: CASSQERGQGFYEQYF.

The rearrangement uses TRBV7-9 and TRBJ1-2, with 8 bases lining up with TRBD1. The germline V gene has CDR1 SEHNR and CDR2 FQNEAQ (reference sequence). This CDR3 contains 15 residues. Trimming removed 2 bases from V and 3 bases from J; junction bases left unmatched: 5. This CDR3 reads CASSLSSGGHYGYTF. Here the CDR3 DNA reads TGTGCCAGCAGCTTAAGCTCAGGGGGCCACTATGGCTACACCTTC. The entire variable domain, with the rest obtained from reference TRBV7-9 and TRBJ1-2, is as follows: DTGVSQNPRHKITKRGQNVTFRCDPISEHNRLYWYRQTLGQGPEFLTYFQNEAQLEKSRLLSDRFSAERPKGSFSTLEIQRTEQGDSAMYLCASSLSSGGHYGYTFGSGTRLTVV.

Points on this clonotype: A read error may produce the germline difference seen at one junction end. In DNA form, the CDR3 reads TGTGCCAGCAGCTCGGGAGGGATGCTGGACTCTGGGGCCAGCGTCCTGACTTTC. This encodes CASSSGGMLDSGASVLTF. The chain employs TRBV9 and TRBJ2-6; 8 bases align to TRBD2. Germline loops: CDR1 SGDLS, CDR2 YYNGEE. The CDR3 contains 18 residues. Together with reference TRBV9 and TRBJ2-6, the CDR3 gives the full variable domain: DSGVTQTPKHLITATGQRVTLRCSPRSGDLSVYWYQQSLDQGLQFLIQYYNGEERAKGNILERFSAQQFPDLHSELNLSSLELGDSALYFCASSSGGMLDSGASVLTFGAGSRLTVL.

The V gene is TRBV4-2, the J gene TRBJ2-7; perhaps TRBD1 as D (5 bases). V was pared by 3 bases and J by 0 bases, with 15 bases between. This CDR3 comprises 16 residues. From germline, CDR1 is LGHNA and CDR2 YNFKEQ. The CDR3 protein is CASSHGEQENSYEQYF. The DNA for the CDR3 is TGTGCCAGCAGCCACGGTGAACAGGAAAACTCCTACGAGCAGTACTTC.

V is TRBV6-6 and J is TRBJ2-3, with D perhaps matching TRBD2 (6 bases). Germline V gene lookup returns CDR1 MNHNY and CDR2 SVGAGI (reference sequence). The CDR3 has 14 residues. Trimming shortened V by 2 bases and J by 5 bases, and 11 bases separated the two germline ends. CDR3 amino acids: CASSYPGVQDTQYF. CDR3 DNA: TGTGCCAGCAGTTACCCGGGGGTACAAGATACGCAGTATTTT.

The J gene is TRBJ2-1, the V gene TRBV6-5; no reliable D call. The CDR3 spans 15 residues. V dropped 0 bases and J dropped 1 base, with 7 bases sitting between them. From germline, CDR1 is MNHEY and CDR2 SVGAGI. The CDR3 reads CASSYSGRSYNEQFF. For the CDR3, the DNA is TGTGCCAGCAGTTACTCTGGCAGGTCCTACAATGAGCAGTTCTTC.

This chain joins TRBV6-2 or TRBV6-3 and TRBJ2-7; 9 nucleotides match TRBD1. Germline V gives CDR1 MNHEY, CDR2 SVGEGT. The length of the CDR3 is 16 residues. V was clipped by 8 bases and J by 0 bases; unmatched bases: 11. The CDR3 here is CASQSTGGQSSYEQYF. The CDR3 DNA sequence: TGTGCCAGCCAGTCGACAGGGGGACAAAGCTCCTACGAGCAGTACTTC.

This chain connects TRBV11-2 to TRBJ1-2; maybe TRBD1 (6 bases). Germline V gene sequence: CDR1 SGHAT, CDR2 FQNNGV. The CDR3 contains 15 residues. The V gene lost 0 bases and the J gene lost 4 bases, with 12 bases spanning the gap. The CDR3 DNA follows: TGTGCCAGCAGCTTAGAACAGGGTTTTGGCTATGGCTACACCTTC. Its protein is CASSLEQGFGYGYTF.

This clonotype came up a few times. The J gene is TRBJ1-2, the V gene TRBV28, with a weak D call TRBD1 (5 bases). V lost 3 bases, J lost 5 bases, and 16 bases lay in between. The V gene's germline CDR1 is MDHEN and CDR2 SYDVKM. The CDR3 extends over 15 amino acids. The DNA of the CDR3 is TGTGCCAGCAGTTTCCACGCGACGGGGGTGTATGGCTACACCTTC. Residues: CASSFHATGVYGYTF.

This CDR3 reads CASSLPNNNEQFF. DNA of the CDR3: TGTGCCAGCAGCCTACCCAACAACAATGAGCAGTTCTTC. The chain combines TRBV6-6 with TRBJ2-1, with D hard to call. CDR1 and CDR2 (germline): MNHNY, SVGAGI (reference sequence). V was trimmed by 6 bases and J by 5 bases, leaving 11 bases between them. There are 13 residues in the CDR3.

This clonotype was counted only a few times. The V call is TRBV7-8, the J call TRBJ1-2; D gene ambiguous. Germline V gene lookup returns CDR1 SGHVS and CDR2 FQNEAQ. CDR3 length: 11 amino acids. V lost 8 bases and J 5 bases, leaving 9 bases between the germline ends. CDR3 DNA sequence: TGTGCCAGCTTCGGAACATATGGCTACACCTTC. Translation: CASFGTYGYTF.

This clonotype was seen a handful of times. This rearrangement joins TRBV10-3 to TRBJ2-5; D is unresolved. The germline V gene has CDR1 ENHRY and CDR2 SYGVKD. The CDR3 spans 14 residues. Deletions cut 5 bases from V and 1 base from J, with 11 bases between. CDR3 bases: TGTGCCATCAGTCCGGTGGGCCGCCAAGAGACCCAGTACTTC. As protein: CAISPVGRQETQYF.

V usage is TRBV7-2 and J usage is TRBJ1-1; D uncertain. CDR3 length: 16 residues. Trimming cost V 5 bases and J 0 bases, with 16 bases left between them. CDR1 is SGHTA and CDR2 is FQGNSA in the germline V gene. CDR3 amino acids: CASSLRTGRMNTEAFF. The CDR3 nucleotides read TGTGCCAGCAGCCTGAGGACGGGCCGGATGAACACTGAAGCTTTCTTT.

The chain recombines TRBV29-1 with TRBJ2-5; 8 bases map to TRBD2. The trim removed 6 bases at V and 1 base at J, leaving 7 bases unmatched. Germline-derived CDR1 and CDR2 are SQVTM and ANQGSEA. The CDR3 spans 14 residues. The CDR3 protein is CSVRILAAQETQYF. CDR3 DNA: TGCAGCGTCCGTATACTAGCGGCCCAAGAGACCCAGTACTTC.